The 10 T cell receptor beta chains below were found in one sample sequenced in a study of blood T cell repertoires in COVID-19. Some clones are missing from TCRdb's copy, which holds only in-frame ones; the method was immunoSEQ multiplex PCR. The sample lists 50,000 to 80,000 clones, roughly three quarters occurring once. What was sequenced was peripheral blood. Receptors were obtained from a man aged 60 to 69 with COVID-19, enrolled during active disease.

V and J are TRBV5-4 and TRBJ2-1; 10 positions match TRBD2. The germline CDR1 and CDR2 sequences are SGHNT and YYREEE (reference sequence). This CDR3 is built from 16 residues. With V trimmed by 7 bases and J by 7 bases, 14 bases remained unmatched. CDR3 in DNA: TGTGCCAGCCGCCCCGGGTCTAGCGGGAGCCGGAATGAGCAGTTCTTC. Its protein is CASRPGSSGSRNEQFF. The full variable domain, its missing parts supplied by reference TRBV5-4 and TRBJ2-1, is ETGVTQSPTHLIKTRGQQVTLRCSSQSGHNTVSWYQQALGQGPQFIFQYYREEENGRGNFPPRFSGLQFPNYSSELNVNALELDDSALYLCASRPGSSGSRNEQFFGPGTRLTVL.

The rearrangement joins TRBV19 to TRBJ2-1; the match to TRBD1 covers 8 bases. Losses at the gene ends were 5 bases for V and 8 bases for J; bases not matched to a gene: 11. The CDR3 spans 15 residues. The germline V gene has CDR1 LNHDA and CDR2 SQIVND (reference sequence). The CDR3 protein is CASSDRDRSAHEQFF. The CDR3 DNA follows: TGTGCCAGTAGTGACCGGGACAGGTCGGCCCATGAGCAGTTCTTC. The variable domain in full, with the rest retrieved from reference TRBV19 and TRBJ2-1, is DGGITQSPKYLFRKEGQNVTLSCEQNLNHDAMYWYRQDPGQGLRLIYYSQIVNDFQKGDIAEGYSVSREKKESFPLTVTSAQKNPTAFYLCASSDRDRSAHEQFFGPGTRLTVL.

This clone appeared a single time. The DNA of the CDR3 is TGTGCCAGCACCAGAGACAGGGCTTCTGGAAACACCATATATTTT. Translating it yields CASTRDRASGNTIYF. The rearrangement links TRBV6-5 to TRBJ1-3; 7 positions match TRBD1. Losses at the gene ends were 7 bases for V and 1 base for J; bases not matched to a gene: 7. There are 15 residues in the CDR3. Germline CDR1 reads MNHEY; CDR2 reads SVGAGI.

The CDR3 DNA follows: TGCAGCGTTGTAGACAGAACAAATCAGCCCCAGCATTTT. Translation: CSVVDRTNQPQHF. The V gene is TRBV29-1, the J gene TRBJ1-5; possible D gene TRBD1, 5 bases. V lost 4 bases, J lost 4 bases, and 11 bases lay in between. Germline CDR1 reads SQVTM; CDR2 reads ANQGSEA. The CDR3 totals 13 residues.

The V gene is TRBV27, the J gene TRBJ1-1; D gene ambiguous. CDR3 length: 11 residues. Germline V gene sequence: CDR1 MNHEY, CDR2 SMNVEV (reference sequence). V dropped 2 bases and J dropped 10 bases, with 8 bases sitting between them. CDR3 region: CASSLGGLAFF. In nucleotides, the CDR3 is TGTGCCAGCAGTTTAGGTGGCTTAGCTTTCTTT.

The chain has TRBV27 and TRBJ1-6, with TRBD1 matching 11 bases. Looked up from germline, CDR1 is MNHEY and CDR2 is SMNVEV (reference sequence). This CDR3 has 16 amino acids. J lost 9 bases, V lost 5 bases, and 9 bases had no gene match. CDR3 sequence: CASSHWDRGKISPLHF. In nucleotides, the CDR3 is TGTGCCAGCAGTCATTGGGACAGGGGGAAGATTTCACCCCTCCACTTT.

J is TRBJ1-2 and V is TRBV18; 9 bases agree with TRBD1. CDR3 length equals 15 residues. Trimming removed 5 bases from V and 4 bases from J; junction bases left unmatched: 8. CDR1 KGHSH and CDR2 LQKENI come from the germline V gene. The CDR3 here is CASSEHPGQGYGYTF. The CDR3 DNA is TGTGCCAGCTCAGAGCACCCGGGACAGGGCTATGGCTACACCTTC.

The chain couples TRBV28 to TRBJ1-5; TRBD1 agrees at 10 bases. CDR3 size: 14 residues. V was pared by 6 bases and J by 4 bases, with 3 bases of the junction left unmatched. From germline, CDR1 is MDHEN and CDR2 SYDVKM. Written as DNA, the CDR3 is TGTGCCAGCAGAGGGACAGGGGATAATCAGCCCCAGCATTTT. Translated: CASRGTGDNQPQHF. Complete variable domain (other parts from reference TRBV28 and TRBJ1-5): DVKVTQSSRYLVKRTGEKVFLECVQDMDHENMFWYRQDPGLGLRLIYFSYDVKMKEKGDIPEGYSVSREKKERFSLILESASTNQTSMYLCASRGTGDNQPQHFGDGTRLSIL.

This clone was detected ten times or more. This sequence joins TRBV27 and TRBJ2-5; D remains unclear. V dropped 6 bases and J dropped 1 base, with 15 bases sitting between them. The CDR3 length is 15 residues. Germline V gene data show CDR1 as MNHEY and CDR2 as SMNVEV (reference sequence). The chain's CDR3 is CASRPGLGFQETQYF. The CDR3 region has the DNA TGTGCCAGCAGACCCGGGTTGGGTTTCCAAGAGACCCAGTACTTC.

This sequence joins TRBV19 and TRBJ2-7; TRBD1 matches at 10 bases. CDR3 length: 13 amino acids. V gave up 6 bases and J gave up 3 bases; unmatched junction bases: 2. Germline CDR1 and CDR2: LNHDA and SQIVND (reference sequence). The CDR3 region has the DNA TGTGCCAGTAGAAGGGACAGGGGCTACGAGCAGTACTTC. This gives the protein CASRRDRGYEQYF.